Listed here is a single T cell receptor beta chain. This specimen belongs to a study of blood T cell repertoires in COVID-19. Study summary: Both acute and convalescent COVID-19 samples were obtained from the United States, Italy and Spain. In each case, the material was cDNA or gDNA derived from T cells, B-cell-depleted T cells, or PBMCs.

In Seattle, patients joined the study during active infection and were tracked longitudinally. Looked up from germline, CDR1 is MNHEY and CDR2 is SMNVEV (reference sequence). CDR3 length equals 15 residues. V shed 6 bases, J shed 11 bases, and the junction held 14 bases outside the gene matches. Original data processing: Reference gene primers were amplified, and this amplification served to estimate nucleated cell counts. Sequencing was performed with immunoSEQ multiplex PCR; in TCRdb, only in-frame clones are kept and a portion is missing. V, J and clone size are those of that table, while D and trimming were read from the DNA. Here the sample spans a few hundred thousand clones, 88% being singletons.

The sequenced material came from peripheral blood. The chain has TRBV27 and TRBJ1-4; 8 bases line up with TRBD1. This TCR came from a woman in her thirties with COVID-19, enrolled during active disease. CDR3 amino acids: CASRRLQGALGKLFF. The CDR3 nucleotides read TGTGCCAGCAGAAGGCTTCAGGGGGCGCTCGGGAAACTGTTTTTT.